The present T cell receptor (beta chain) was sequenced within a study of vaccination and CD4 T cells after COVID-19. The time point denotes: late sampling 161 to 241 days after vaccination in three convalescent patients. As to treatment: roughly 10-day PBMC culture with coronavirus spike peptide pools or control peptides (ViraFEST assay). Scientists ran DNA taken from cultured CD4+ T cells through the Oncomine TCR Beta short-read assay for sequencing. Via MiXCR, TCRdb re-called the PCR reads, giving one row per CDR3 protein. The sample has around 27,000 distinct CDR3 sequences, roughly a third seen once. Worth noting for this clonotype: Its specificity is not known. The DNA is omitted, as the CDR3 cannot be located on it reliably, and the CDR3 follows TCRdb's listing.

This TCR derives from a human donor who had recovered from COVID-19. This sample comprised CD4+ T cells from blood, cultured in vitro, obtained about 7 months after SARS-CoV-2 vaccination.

CDR3 protein: CASSFYICSAPPQGGYEQYF. The chain combines TRBV7-9 with TRBJ2-7; TRBD1 was called by the table and not checked on the DNA. The germline gives CDR1 SEHNR, CDR2 FQNEAQ (reference sequence). The CDR3 comprises 20 residues, both ends counted.